This T cell receptor beta chain came from a study of cytomegalovirus exposure and HLA in healthy donors. The study's findings and limits: A link between a missense DCLRE1C variant and TCR beta V- and J-gene trimming emerged from a later analysis. Among CMV-associated TCR beta chains, most appeared HLA-restricted in a later analysis. Relative to equally common others, HLA-associated TCR beta chains showed greater clonal expansion in a later analysis. Rare TCR sequences predominated, though certain public TCRs were found in many donors.

Remarks on this clone: Its antigen is unknown.

The PCR used 60 Vbeta and 13 Jbeta primers. Assay: immunoSEQ multiplex PCR; the TCRdb copy retains only in-frame clones and omits some. Its listing shows 100,000 to 150,000 clones. V trimming: 5 bases; J trimming: 3 bases; junction bases outside the gene matches: 11. Germline V gene lookup returns CDR1 SGHVS and CDR2 FQNEAQ. CDR3 length: 16 residues. The chain combines TRBV7-8 with TRBJ2-3; 7 nucleotides agree with TRBD2. The sequence was obtained from a woman in her thirties or forties in good health and CMV-seronegative. The sample consisted of PBMCs. In DNA, the CDR3 is TGTGCCAGCAGCCTATTTCGGGGAGGGATGACAGATACGCAGTATTTT. Its protein is CASSLFRGGMTDTQYF. Drawing the rest from reference TRBV7-8 and TRBJ2-3, the complete variable domain is GAGVSQSPRYKVAKRGQDVALRCDPISGHVSLFWYQQALGQGPEFLTYFQNEAQLDKSGLPSDRFFAERPEGSVSTLKIQRTQQEDSAVYLCASSLFRGGMTDTQYFGPGTRLTVL.